This T cell receptor beta chain was identified during a study of CD8 T cells in ankylosing spondylitis. Findings of the study overall: In ankylosing spondylitis blood, a motif of eight highly homologous TCR beta variants appeared characteristic. Reportedly, matched ankylosing spondylitis synovial fluid was significantly enriched for disease-linked clones. Earlier work had already found some motif variants in reactive arthritis synovial fluid and blood. Disease-linked clones were found to be CD8+ and relatively rare in peripheral blood.

As to this clonotype: What it recognizes is unknown.

Trimming shortened V by 4 bases and J by 0 bases, and 13 bases separated the two germline ends. The CDR3 runs to 16 residues. CDR1 MGHRA and CDR2 YSYEKL come from the germline V gene. Making use of molecular barcodes, quantitative 5'-RACE generated TCR beta libraries. Each CDR3 protein is one row after TCRdb ran MiXCR on the 5' RACE reads. This table holds under 950,000 distinct CDR3 sequences, roughly 20% found once. J is TRBJ2-1 and V is TRBV4-1, with a weak D call TRBD2 (5 bases). The sample taken for sequencing was blood, either unsorted or a sorted T cell fraction (not recorded which). The clonotype originates from a male donor with ankylosing spondylitis. The CDR3 is CASSPSSSNSYNEQFF. The CDR3 coding sequence is TGCGCCAGCAGCCCATCTAGCTCCAACTCCTACAATGAGCAGTTCTTC.